The clone carrying this T cell receptor (beta chain) has a single count. The target antigen is unknown. These data are taken from a study of OX40 agonist ivuxolimab in advanced cancers. For the study at large: Patients were given ivuxolimab, an antibody that agonizes OX40 (CD134). Findings and caveats of the study: CD8+ T cells averaged more expanded clones than CD4+.

The repertoire was sequenced with immunoSEQ multiplex PCR; TCRdb's copy has only in-frame clones and lacks some. The repertoire holds about 24,000 clones, with around 90% as singletons. The input for sequencing was CD4+ or CD8+ T cells sorted from blood, taken in a trial of the OX40 agonist ivuxolimab. This clonotype was obtained from an adult with an advanced solid tumor such as melanoma, head and neck, liver or kidney cancer.

This CDR3 is CSVEDSQRRWSVRGGYTF. The CDR3 nucleotides are TGCAGCGTTGAAGATTCTCAGCGACGTTGGAGTGTCCGGGGGGGCTACACCTTC. The chain carries TRBV29-1 and TRBJ1-2, with D tentatively TRBD1 (5 bases). V was cut by 0 bases and J by 8 bases, with 28 bases left in between. The CDR3 has 18 amino acids. Germline loops: CDR1 SQVTM, CDR2 ANQGSEA.